This T cell receptor beta chain came from a study of blood T cell repertoires in COVID-19. Study in general: PBMCs, B-cell-depleted T cells, or T cells provided the cDNA or gDNA that made up the material.

With 8 bases clipped from V and 1 base from J, the junction kept 1 base outside the gene matches. The CDR3 is made up of 14 amino acids. Germline V gene data show CDR1 as MNHEY and CDR2 as SVGAGI. The repertoire was sequenced with immunoSEQ multiplex PCR; TCRdb's copy has only in-frame clones and lacks some. Counted here are about 110,000 clones, 84% occurring once; the ten biggest clones make up about 6.6%. The chain uses TRBV6-5 and TRBJ2-3, with 12 bases identical to TRBD2. The TCR comes from a woman aged 50 to 60 with acute or convalescent COVID-19. The sequencing sample was made of peripheral blood. The CDR3 region is CASRTSGGTDTQYF. CDR3 sequence (DNA): TGTGCCAGCCGGACTAGCGGGGGCACAGATACGCAGTATTTT.